This T cell receptor (beta chain) was sequenced in a study of blood T cell repertoires in COVID-19. The CDR3 sequence is 16 residues long. The germline gives CDR1 KGHSH, CDR2 LQKENI. V dropped 6 bases and J dropped 4; count of bases not matched to a gene: 11. This table comes from immunoSEQ multiplex PCR, and its TCRdb copy is limited to in-frame clones, with some not included. The sample consists of approximately 160,000 clones, 70% to 90% of them appearing once. The V call is TRBV18, the J call TRBJ2-2; 7 bases align to TRBD1. Sequenced: peripheral blood. The clonotype was recovered from a man between 60 and 70 years old with COVID-19, enrolled during active disease. This CDR3 is CASSLGKGASTGELFF. The CDR3 region has the DNA TGTGCCAGCTCTCTCGGAAAGGGGGCGTCCACCGGGGAGCTGTTTTTT.